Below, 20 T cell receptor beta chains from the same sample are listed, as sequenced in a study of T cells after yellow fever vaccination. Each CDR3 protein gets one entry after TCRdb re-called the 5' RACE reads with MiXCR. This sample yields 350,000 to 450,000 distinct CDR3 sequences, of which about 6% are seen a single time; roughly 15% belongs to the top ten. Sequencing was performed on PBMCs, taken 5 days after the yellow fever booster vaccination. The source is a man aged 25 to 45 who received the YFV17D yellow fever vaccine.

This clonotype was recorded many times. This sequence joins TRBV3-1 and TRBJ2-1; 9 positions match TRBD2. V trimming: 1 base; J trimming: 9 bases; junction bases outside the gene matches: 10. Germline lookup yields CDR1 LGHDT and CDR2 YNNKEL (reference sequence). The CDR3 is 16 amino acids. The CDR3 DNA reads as TGTGCCAGCAGCCAAGTCCCTAGCGGGAATGTCGGTGAGCAGTTCTTC. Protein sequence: CASSQVPSGNVGEQFF.

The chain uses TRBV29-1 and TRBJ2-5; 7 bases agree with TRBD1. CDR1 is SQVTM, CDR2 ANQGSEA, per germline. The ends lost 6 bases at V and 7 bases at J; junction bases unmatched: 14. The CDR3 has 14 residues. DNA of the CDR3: TGCAGCGTAGACCCGGGACAGATTCCCAGGACCCAGTACTTC. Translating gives CSVDPGQIPRTQYF.

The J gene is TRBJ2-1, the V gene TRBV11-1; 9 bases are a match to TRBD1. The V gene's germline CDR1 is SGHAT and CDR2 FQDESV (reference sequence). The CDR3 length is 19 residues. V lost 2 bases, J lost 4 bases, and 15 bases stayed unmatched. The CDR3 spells CASSLFALGVGTGYNEQFF. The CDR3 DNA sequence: TGTGCCAGCAGCTTATTTGCGTTGGGTGTTGGGACAGGGTACAATGAGCAGTTCTTC.

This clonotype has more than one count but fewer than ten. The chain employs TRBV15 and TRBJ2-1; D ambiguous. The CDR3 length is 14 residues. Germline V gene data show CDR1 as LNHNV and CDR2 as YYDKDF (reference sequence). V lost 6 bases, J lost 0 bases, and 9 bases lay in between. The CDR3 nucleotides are TGTGCCACCAGGTCGAAAAGCTCCTACAATGAGCAGTTCTTC. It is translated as CATRSKSSYNEQFF. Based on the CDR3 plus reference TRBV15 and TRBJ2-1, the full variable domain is DAMVIQNPRYQVTQFGKPVTLSCSQTLNHNVMYWYQQKSSQAPKLLFHYYDKDFNNEADTPDNFQSRRPNTSFCFLDIRSPGLGDTAMYLCATRSKSSYNEQFFGPGTRLTVL.

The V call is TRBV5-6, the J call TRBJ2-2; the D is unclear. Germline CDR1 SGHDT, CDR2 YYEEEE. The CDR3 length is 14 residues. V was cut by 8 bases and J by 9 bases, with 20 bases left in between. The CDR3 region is CARGPGRLSWELFF. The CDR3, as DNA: TGTGCCAGGGGCCCCGGGCGCCTAAGCTGGGAGCTGTTTTTT.

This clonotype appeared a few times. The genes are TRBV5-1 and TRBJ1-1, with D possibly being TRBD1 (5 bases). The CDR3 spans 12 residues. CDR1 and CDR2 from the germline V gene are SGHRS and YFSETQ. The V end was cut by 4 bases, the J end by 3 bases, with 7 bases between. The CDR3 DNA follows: TGCGCCAGCAGCCCGACAGACACTGAAGCTTTCTTT. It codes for CASSPTDTEAFF.

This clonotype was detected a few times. As DNA, the CDR3 is TGCAGTGCTAGACCTAGCGGGACCACCGGGGAGCTGTTTTTT. It translates to CSARPSGTTGELFF. The gene calls are TRBV20-1 and TRBJ2-2; 9 nucleotides align to TRBD2. This CDR3 has 14 amino acids. Germline V gene sequence: CDR1 DFQATT, CDR2 SNEGSKA (reference sequence). The V segment lost 2 bases and the J segment 4 bases; nucleotides outside the gene matches: 2.

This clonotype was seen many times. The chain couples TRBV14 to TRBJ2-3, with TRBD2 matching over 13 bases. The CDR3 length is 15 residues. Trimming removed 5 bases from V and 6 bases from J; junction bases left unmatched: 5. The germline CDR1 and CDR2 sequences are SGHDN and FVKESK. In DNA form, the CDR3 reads TGTGCCAGCAGCTTTTGGACTAGCGGGAGTGATACGCAGTATTTT. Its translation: CASSFWTSGSDTQYF.

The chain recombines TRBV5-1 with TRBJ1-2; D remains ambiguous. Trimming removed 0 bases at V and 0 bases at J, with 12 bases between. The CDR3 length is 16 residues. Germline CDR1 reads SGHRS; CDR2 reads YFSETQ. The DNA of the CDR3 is TGCGCCAGCAGCTTGGACCGGCGCACCTCTAACTATGGCTACACCTTC. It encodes CASSLDRRTSNYGYTF. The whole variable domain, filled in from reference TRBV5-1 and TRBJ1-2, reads KAGVTQTPRYLIKTRGQQVTLSCSPISGHRSVSWYQQTPGQGLQFLFEYFSETQRNKGNFPGRFSGRQFSNSRSEMNVSTLELGDSALYLCASSLDRRTSNYGYTFGSGTRLTVV.

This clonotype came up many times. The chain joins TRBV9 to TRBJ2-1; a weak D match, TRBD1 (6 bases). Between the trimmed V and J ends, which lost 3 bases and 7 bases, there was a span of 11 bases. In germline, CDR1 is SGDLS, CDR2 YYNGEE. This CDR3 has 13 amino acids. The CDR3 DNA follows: TGTGCCAGCAGCGGCACCAGGGGTAATGAGCAGTTCTTC. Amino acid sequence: CASSGTRGNEQFF.

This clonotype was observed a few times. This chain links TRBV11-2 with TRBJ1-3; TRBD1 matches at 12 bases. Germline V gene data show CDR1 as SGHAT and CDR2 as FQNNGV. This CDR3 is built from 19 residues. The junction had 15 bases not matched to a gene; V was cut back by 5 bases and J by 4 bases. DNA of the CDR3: TGTGCCAGCAGCCGATTTGGGGACAGGGGGCAATATTCCGGAAACACCATATATTTT. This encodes CASSRFGDRGQYSGNTIYF. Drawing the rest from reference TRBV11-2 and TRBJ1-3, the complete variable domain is EAGVAQSPRYKIIEKRQSVAFWCNPISGHATLYWYQQILGQGPKLLIQFQNNGVVDDSQLPKDRFSAERLKGVDSTLKIQPAKLEDSAVYLCASSRFGDRGQYSGNTIYFGEGSWLTVV.

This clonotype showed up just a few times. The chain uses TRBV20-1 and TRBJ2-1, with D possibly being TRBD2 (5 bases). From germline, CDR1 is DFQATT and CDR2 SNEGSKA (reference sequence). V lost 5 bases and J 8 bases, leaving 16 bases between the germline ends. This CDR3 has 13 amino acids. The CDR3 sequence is CSARGLVLHEQFF. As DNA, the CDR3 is TGCAGTGCTCGAGGGCTAGTGTTGCATGAGCAGTTCTTC.

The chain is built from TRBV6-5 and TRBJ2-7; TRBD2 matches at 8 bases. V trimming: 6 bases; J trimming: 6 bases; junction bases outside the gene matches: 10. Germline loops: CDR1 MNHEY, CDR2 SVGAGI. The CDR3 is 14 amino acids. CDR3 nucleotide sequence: TGTGCCAGCAGCTACCAGCGGGAGTCGACCGAGCAGTACTTC. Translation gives CASSYQRESTEQYF.

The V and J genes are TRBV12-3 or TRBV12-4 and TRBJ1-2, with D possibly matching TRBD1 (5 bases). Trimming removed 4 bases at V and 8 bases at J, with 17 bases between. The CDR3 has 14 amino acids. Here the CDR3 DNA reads TGTGCCAGCAGTTCCGGGGGAACTGGACAAGGCTACACCTTC. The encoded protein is CASSSGGTGQGYTF.

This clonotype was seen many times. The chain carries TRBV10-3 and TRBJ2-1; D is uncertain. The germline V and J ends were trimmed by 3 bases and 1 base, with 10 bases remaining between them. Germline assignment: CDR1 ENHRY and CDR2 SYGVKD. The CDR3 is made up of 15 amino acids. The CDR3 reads CAISDSLKSYNEQFF. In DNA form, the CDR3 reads TGTGCCATCAGTGACTCCCTAAAGTCCTACAATGAGCAGTTCTTC.

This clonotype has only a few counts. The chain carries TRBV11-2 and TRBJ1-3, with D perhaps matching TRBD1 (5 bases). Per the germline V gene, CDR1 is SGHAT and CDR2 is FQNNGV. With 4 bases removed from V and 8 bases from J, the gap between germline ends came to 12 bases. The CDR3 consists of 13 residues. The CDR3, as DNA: TGTGCCAGCAGCTCAGGGAAGGGGTACACCATATATTTT. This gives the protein CASSSGKGYTIYF.

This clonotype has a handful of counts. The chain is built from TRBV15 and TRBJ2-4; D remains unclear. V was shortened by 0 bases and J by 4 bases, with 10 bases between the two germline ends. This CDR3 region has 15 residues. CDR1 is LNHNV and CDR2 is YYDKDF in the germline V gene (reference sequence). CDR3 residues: CATSRDLTEKNIQYF. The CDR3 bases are TGTGCCACCAGCAGAGATTTAACAGAGAAAAACATTCAGTACTTC. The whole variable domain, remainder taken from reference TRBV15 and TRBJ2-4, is DAMVIQNPRYQVTQFGKPVTLSCSQTLNHNVMYWYQQKSSQAPKLLFHYYDKDFNNEADTPDNFQSRRPNTSFCFLDIRSPGLGDTAMYLCATSRDLTEKNIQYFGAGTRLSVL.

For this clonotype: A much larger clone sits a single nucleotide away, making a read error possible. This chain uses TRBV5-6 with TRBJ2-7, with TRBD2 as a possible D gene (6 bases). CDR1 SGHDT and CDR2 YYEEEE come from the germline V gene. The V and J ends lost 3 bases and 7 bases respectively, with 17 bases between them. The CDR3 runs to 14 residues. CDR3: CASSSLARAREQYF. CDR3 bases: TGTGCCAGCAGCTCCCTAGCGAGAGCGAGAGAGCAGTACTTC.

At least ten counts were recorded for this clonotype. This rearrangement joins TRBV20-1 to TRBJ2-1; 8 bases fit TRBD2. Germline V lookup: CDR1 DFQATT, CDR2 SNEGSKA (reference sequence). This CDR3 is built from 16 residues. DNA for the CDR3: TGCAGCGCCCCTGGGCTAGCGGGCGACTCCTACAATGAGCAGTTCTTC. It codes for CSAPGLAGDSYNEQFF.

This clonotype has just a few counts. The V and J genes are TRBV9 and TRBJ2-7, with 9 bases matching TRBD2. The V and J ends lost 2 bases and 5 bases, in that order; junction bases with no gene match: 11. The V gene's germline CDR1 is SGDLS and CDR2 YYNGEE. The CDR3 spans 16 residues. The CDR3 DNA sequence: TGTGCCAGCAGCGTGCGCCCCGCGGGAGGGACTGACGAGCAGTACTTC. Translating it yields CASSVRPAGGTDEQYF.